This is a list of T cell receptor beta chains from one sample in a study of T cells after yellow fever vaccination. In TCRdb, the 5' RACE reads were re-called with MiXCR into one record per CDR3 protein. The profile shows about 340,000 distinct CDR3 sequences, around 13% of them singletons. Here the sequenced sample was CD4+ T cells sorted from PBMCs, taken 15 days after the yellow fever booster vaccination. These receptors all stem from a man younger than 35 who received the YFV17D yellow fever vaccine. Both conserved end residues are part of each CDR3. The order of the fields is CDR3 protein, CDR3 DNA, V gene, J gene, CDR3 length, D gene, clone size. D genes are given only for firm matches. The listing skips clone size in some rows; elsewhere it reads once, few, many or a size class.

CASSSPSYSGNTIYF	TGTGCCAGCAGCTCCCCGTCCTACTCTGGAAACACCATATATTTT	TRBV7-9	TRBJ1-3	15	NA	NA
CASSEGSYTDTQYF	TGTGCCAGCAGTGAAGGGTCTTACACAGATACGCAGTATTTT	TRBV25-1	TRBJ2-3	14	NA	few
CASSADRVRGYGYTF	TGTGCCAGCAGCGCCGACAGGGTACGGGGTTATGGCTACACCTTC	TRBV5-6	TRBJ1-2	15	TRBD1	NA
CSAKTPSTDTQYF	TGCAGTGCTAAGACTCCGTCAACAGATACGCAGTATTTT	TRBV20-1	TRBJ2-3	13	NA	few
CASSQVLEGRETQYF	TGCGCCAGCAGCCAAGTTTTAGAGGGGAGGGAGACCCAGTACTTC	TRBV4-3	TRBJ2-5	15	NA	NA
CASSYWTTGGHEQFF	TGTGCCAGCAGTTACTGGACCACAGGGGGACATGAGCAGTTCTTC	TRBV6-5	TRBJ2-1	15	TRBD1	NA
CASRLSGTDTQYF	TGTGCCAGCAGACTTTCGGGCACAGATACGCAGTATTTT	TRBV12-3/TRBV12-4	TRBJ2-3	13	NA	few
CASSLDGGSIQYF	TGTGCCAGCAGCTTAGATGGAGGTAGCATTCAGTACTTC	TRBV7-9	TRBJ2-4	13	NA	NA
CASSSDSSDSPLHF	TGTGCCAGCAGCTCCGACAGTAGCGATTCACCCCTCCACTTT	TRBV5-4	TRBJ1-6	14	NA	few
CASSLLRFPPNTEAFF	TGTGCCAGCTCCCTTCTAAGGTTCCCACCGAACACTGAAGCTTTCTTT	TRBV6-2/TRBV6-3	TRBJ1-1	16	NA	NA